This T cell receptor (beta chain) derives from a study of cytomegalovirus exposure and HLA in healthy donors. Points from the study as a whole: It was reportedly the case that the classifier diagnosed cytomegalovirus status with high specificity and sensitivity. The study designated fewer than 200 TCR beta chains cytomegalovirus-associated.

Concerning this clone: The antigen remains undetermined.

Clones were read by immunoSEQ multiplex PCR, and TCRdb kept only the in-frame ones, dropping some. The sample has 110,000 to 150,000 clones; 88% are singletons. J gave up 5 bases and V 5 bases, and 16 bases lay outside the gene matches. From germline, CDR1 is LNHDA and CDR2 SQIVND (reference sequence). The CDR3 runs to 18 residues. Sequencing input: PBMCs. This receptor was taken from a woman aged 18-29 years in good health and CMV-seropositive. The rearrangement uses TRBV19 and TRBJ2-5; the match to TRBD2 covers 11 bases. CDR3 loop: CASSASSSGGPVVETQYF. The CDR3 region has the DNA TGTGCCAGTAGTGCTTCCTCTAGCGGGGGGCCGGTGGTGGAGACCCAGTACTTC.